The subject of this entry is one TCR beta chain. The antigen remains unidentified. The length of the CDR3 is 21 residues. V lost 3 bases to trimming and J lost 2 bases; unmatched junction nucleotides: 18. Germline V gives CDR1 MDHEN, CDR2 SYDVKM. The data were taken from a study of cytomegalovirus exposure and HLA in healthy donors. Study-wide points: The study had only CMV serostatus as immune exposure information. Likely technical artifact: a cluster of highly shared sequence variants.

The PCR ran on 60 Vbeta and 13 Jbeta primers. The method was immunoSEQ multiplex PCR; TCRdb's version includes in-frame clones alone and lacks a portion of them. The profile shows roughly 100,000 clones, 65% to 80% of them singletons. Specimen: PBMCs. This sequence joins TRBV28 and TRBJ1-5, with 11 bases identical to TRBD1. The receptor's source is a woman in her fifties or sixties in good health and CMV-seropositive. CDR3 in amino acids: CASSFQKSRTGGVYGNQPQHF. CDR3 nucleotides: TGTGCCAGCAGTTTTCAAAAATCCCGGACAGGGGGCGTATACGGCAATCAGCCCCAGCATTTT.